This TCR beta chain was documented in a study of blood T cells in healthy people across ages. About this clonotype: Its specificity is not known.

The CDR3 has 19 residues. Trimming cost V 6 bases and J 3 bases, with 32 bases left between them. Germline V CDR1 and CDR2: DFQATT, SNEGSKA (reference sequence). Broader study findings: Donor CMV status was unknown, possibly confounding expanded clonotype changes. It was found that TCR beta diversity correlated strongly with the percentage of naive T cells. Among long-lived donors, naive CD4+ cells were more numerous and diversity higher than in aged donors.

A sample-barcoded 5' primer and a J-beta primer mix were used in a second PCR of about 7 to 11 cycles. TCRdb passed the 5' RACE reads through MiXCR, listing each CDR3 protein once. Altogether over a million distinct CDR3 sequences are present, 55% to 75% being singletons, with the ten largest covering 6.5% to 8%. J is TRBJ2-5 and V is TRBV20-1; D is ambiguous. What was sequenced was blood. This receptor was identified in a man aged 18 to 35 in good health. In nucleotides, the CDR3 is TGCAGTGCGAACCGCCAGGCTCCTACCCGCGACCGACTCAAAGAGACCCAGTACTTC. Translating gives CSANRQAPTRDRLKETQYF.